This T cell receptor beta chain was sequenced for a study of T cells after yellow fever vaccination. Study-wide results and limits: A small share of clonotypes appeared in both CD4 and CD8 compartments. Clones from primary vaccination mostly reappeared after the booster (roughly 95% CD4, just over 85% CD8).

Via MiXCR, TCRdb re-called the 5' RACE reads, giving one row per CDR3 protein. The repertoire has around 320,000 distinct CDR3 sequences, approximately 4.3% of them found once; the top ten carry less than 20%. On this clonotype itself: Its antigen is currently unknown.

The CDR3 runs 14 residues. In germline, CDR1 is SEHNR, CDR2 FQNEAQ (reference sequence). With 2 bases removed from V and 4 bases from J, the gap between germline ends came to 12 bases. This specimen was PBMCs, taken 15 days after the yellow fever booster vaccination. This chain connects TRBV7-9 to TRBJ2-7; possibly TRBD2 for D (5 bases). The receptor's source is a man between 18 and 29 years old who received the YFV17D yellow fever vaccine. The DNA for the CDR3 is TGTGCCAGCAGCTTACGAGGGCATCGATACGAGCAGTACTTC. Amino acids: CASSLRGHRYEQYF.